This T cell receptor (beta chain) was sequenced in a study of control samples from healthy donors and cancer patients. Generated by immunoSEQ multiplex PCR, the TCRdb table keeps only in-frame clones and is missing some. The table shows roughly 180,000 clones, with approximately 91% occurring only once. This CDR3 has 14 residues. Germline V CDR1 and CDR2: MNHNS, SASEGT. The V gene lost 3 bases and the J gene lost 1 base, with 9 bases spanning the gap. The sample consisted of blood. The origin of this receptor is a woman aged 40 to 49 in good health. The chain links TRBV6-1 to TRBJ1-1, with D possibly TRBD1 on 5 matching bases. DNA of the CDR3: TGTGCCAGCAGTGAGATGACAGAGAACACTGAAGCTTTCTTT. Protein: CASSEMTENTEAFF.